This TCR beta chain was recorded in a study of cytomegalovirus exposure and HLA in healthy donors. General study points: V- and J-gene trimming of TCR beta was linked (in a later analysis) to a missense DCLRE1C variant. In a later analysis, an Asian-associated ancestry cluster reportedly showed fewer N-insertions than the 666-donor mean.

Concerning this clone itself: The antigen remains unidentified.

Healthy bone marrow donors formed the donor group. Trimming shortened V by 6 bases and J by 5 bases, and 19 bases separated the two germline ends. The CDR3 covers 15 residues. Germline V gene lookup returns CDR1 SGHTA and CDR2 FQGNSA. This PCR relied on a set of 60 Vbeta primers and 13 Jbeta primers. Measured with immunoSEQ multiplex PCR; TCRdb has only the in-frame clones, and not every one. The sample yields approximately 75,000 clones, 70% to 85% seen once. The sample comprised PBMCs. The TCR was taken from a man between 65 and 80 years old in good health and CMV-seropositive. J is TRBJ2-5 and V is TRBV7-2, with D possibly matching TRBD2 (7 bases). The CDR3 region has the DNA TGTGCCAGCAGGAAAGGAGGGGGGGGAGGGGAGACCCAGTACTTC. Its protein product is CASRKGGGGGETQYF.